These 12 T cell receptor beta chains were all obtained from the same sample, sequenced in a study of shared clonotypes between healthy human individuals. Profiling relied on immunoSEQ multiplex PCR, and the TCRdb table lists in-frame clones only, not all of them. The sample has approximately 640,000 clones, roughly 88% seen once. Sequencing was carried out using memory CD8+ T cells from PBMCs. Subset reported: CD45RO+ cells pooled with CCR7-negative TemRA cells. These TCRs come from a man aged 18 to 30 in good health. Some clones in this sample may be carry-over from other donors' samples.

This clone occurred once. The chain carries TRBV4-2 and TRBJ2-2; either TRBD1 or TRBD2 may supply D (5 bases each). Germline CDR1 LGHNA, CDR2 YNFKEQ. With 2 bases removed from V and 5 bases from J, the gap between germline ends came to 18 bases. The CDR3 consists of 17 residues. CDR3 region: CASSQHPGTSDTGELFF. In DNA form, the CDR3 reads TGTGCCAGCAGCCAACATCCCGGGACCAGTGATACCGGGGAGCTGTTTTTT.

This clone has at least ten counts. The gene calls are TRBV7-3 and TRBJ2-1, with D unclear. Trimming cost V 0 bases and J 5 bases, with 8 bases left between them. This CDR3 has 14 residues. Germline V gives CDR1 SGHTA, CDR2 FQGTGA. The CDR3 here is CASSLTKGNNEQFF. In DNA, the CDR3 is TGTGCCAGCAGCTTAACCAAAGGTAACAATGAGCAGTTCTTC. Variable domain in full (rest from reference TRBV7-3 and TRBJ2-1): GAGVSQTPSNKVTEKGKYVELRCDPISGHTALYWYRQSLGQGPEFLIYFQGTGAADDSGLPNDRFFAVRPEGSVSTLKIQRTERGDSAVYLCASSLTKGNNEQFFGPGTRLTVL.

This chain joins TRBV29-1 and TRBJ2-7; D remains ambiguous. The CDR3 is 12 residues long. Germline CDR1 and CDR2: SQVTM and ANQGSEA. Trimming took off 1 base at V and 6 bases at J, with 10 bases between the two ends. For the CDR3, the DNA is TGCAGCGTTGAAGTCCCGCGTGGCGAGCAGTACTTC. Its protein is CSVEVPRGEQYF.

V gene TRBV10-3 combines with J gene TRBJ1-1, with 9 bases lining up with TRBD1. Losses at the gene ends were 11 bases for V and 5 bases for J; bases not matched to a gene: 9. Per the germline V gene, CDR1 is ENHRY and CDR2 is SYGVKD. The CDR3 is made up of 13 amino acids. The CDR3 nucleotides are TGTGCCTTCAAGACAGGGGGTGGTACTGAAGCTTTCTTT. It is translated as CAFKTGGGTEAFF.

The V call is TRBV7-6, the J call TRBJ2-3; the match to TRBD1 covers 10 bases. Germline V CDR1 and CDR2: SGHVS, FNYEAQ. J lost 14 bases, V lost 2 bases, and 16 bases had no gene match. The CDR3 has 16 amino acids. CDR3 sequence: CASSLFGQGDYHGWYF. The CDR3 DNA is TGTGCCAGCAGCTTATTTGGACAGGGGGATTATCACGGCTGGTATTTT.

The gene calls are TRBV5-5 and TRBJ2-7, with a possible D match to TRBD2 (6 bases). The CDR3 loop spans 12 amino acids. V lost 0 bases, J lost 11 bases, and 12 bases lay in between. Germline V gene data show CDR1 as SGHKS and CDR2 as YYEKEE (reference sequence). The CDR3 nucleotides are TGTGCCAGCAGCTTGGCCGGGGGACCCGAGTACTTC. Translation gives CASSLAGGPEYF. Combining the CDR3 with reference TRBV5-5 and TRBJ2-7 gives the whole variable domain DAGVTQSPTHLIKTRGQQVTLRCSPISGHKSVSWYQQVLGQGPQFIFQYYEKEERGRGNFPDRFSARQFPNYSSELNVNALLLGDSALYLCASSLAGGPEYFGPGTRLTVT.

This chain connects TRBV4-3 to TRBJ2-7, with D possibly being TRBD1 (5 bases). Germline CDR1 is LGHNA and CDR2 is YSLEER. The CDR3 loop spans 15 amino acids. The V and J ends lost 3 bases and 5 bases respectively, with 17 bases between them. The CDR3 DNA reads as TGCGCCAGCAGCCACCAACAGGCATCGCAGGACGAGCAGTACTTC. It is translated as CASSHQQASQDEQYF.

On this clone: The same CDR3 can be traced to other DNA sequences in this sample. The rearrangement uses TRBV6-6 and TRBJ2-7, with 8 bases that match TRBD1. V lost 0 bases to trimming and J lost 4 bases; unmatched junction nucleotides: 5. The CDR3 spans 15 residues. CDR1 MNHNY and CDR2 SVGAGI come from the germline V gene (reference sequence). The CDR3 loop reads CASSYSGTGGYEQYF. The CDR3 DNA is TGTGCCAGCAGTTACTCCGGGACAGGAGGGTACGAGCAGTACTTC.

This rearrangement joins TRBV11-2 to TRBJ2-5; D not certain. This CDR3 contains 15 residues. Germline CDR1 is SGHAT and CDR2 is FQNNGV. Deletions cut 1 base from V and 2 bases from J, with 11 bases between. The CDR3 sequence: CASSLGPTRQETQYF. As DNA, the CDR3 is TGTGCCAGCAGCTTAGGACCTACGAGACAAGAGACCCAGTACTTC.

The rearrangement links TRBV28 to TRBJ1-1; 9 nucleotides match TRBD1. The CDR3 contains 13 residues. The V gene end was trimmed by 6 bases and the J gene end by 7 bases; junction bases not matched to a gene: 6. The V gene's germline CDR1 is MDHEN and CDR2 SYDVKM. The CDR3 sequence is CASSLRQGVEAFF. The CDR3 nucleotides are TGTGCCAGCAGCCTCAGACAGGGGGTTGAAGCTTTCTTT.

Remarks on this clone: One end of the junction varies from germline; a read error may be responsible. The chain has TRBV27 and TRBJ1-2, with 8 bases aligning to TRBD1. This CDR3 is 13 amino acids long. Germline lookup yields CDR1 MNHEY and CDR2 SMNVEV (reference sequence). In nucleotides, the CDR3 is TGTGCCAGCAGTCTATCTGGACAGGGAGGCTACACCTTC. It specifies CASSLSGQGGYTF.

The V and J genes are TRBV18 and TRBJ2-7, with D perhaps assigned TRBD1 or TRBD2 (5 bases each). The V and J ends lost 3 bases and 2 bases respectively, with 17 bases between them. The CDR3 sequence is 16 residues long. Germline-derived CDR1 and CDR2 are KGHSH and LQKENI. The CDR3 DNA reads as TGTGCCAGCTCACCTCTGGGGGAGCGAGCGACCTACGAGCAGTACTTC. Translated: CASSPLGERATYEQYF.